This T cell receptor (beta chain) appears in the sequencing data of a study of early T cells in non-severe SARS-CoV-2 infection. The CDR3 covers 16 residues. Many counts were recorded for this clonotype. One entry per CDR3 protein, called by TCRdb with MiXCR from the 5' RACE reads. Among roughly 34,000 distinct CDR3 sequences, 4% to 5% were seen once, and the ten largest hold 6.5% to 8.5%. The V gene is TRBV21-1, the J gene TRBJ1-1. TRBV21-1 is recorded as a pseudogene. The sample consisted of whole blood. The source is an adult who was a healthcare worker with PCR-confirmed SARS-CoV-2 infection or an uninfected control (not recorded which). DNA of the CDR3: TGTGCCAGCAGCACCCAGAGGAACTTTTGGAACACTGAAGCTTTCTTT. It is translated as CASSTQRNFWNTEAFF.